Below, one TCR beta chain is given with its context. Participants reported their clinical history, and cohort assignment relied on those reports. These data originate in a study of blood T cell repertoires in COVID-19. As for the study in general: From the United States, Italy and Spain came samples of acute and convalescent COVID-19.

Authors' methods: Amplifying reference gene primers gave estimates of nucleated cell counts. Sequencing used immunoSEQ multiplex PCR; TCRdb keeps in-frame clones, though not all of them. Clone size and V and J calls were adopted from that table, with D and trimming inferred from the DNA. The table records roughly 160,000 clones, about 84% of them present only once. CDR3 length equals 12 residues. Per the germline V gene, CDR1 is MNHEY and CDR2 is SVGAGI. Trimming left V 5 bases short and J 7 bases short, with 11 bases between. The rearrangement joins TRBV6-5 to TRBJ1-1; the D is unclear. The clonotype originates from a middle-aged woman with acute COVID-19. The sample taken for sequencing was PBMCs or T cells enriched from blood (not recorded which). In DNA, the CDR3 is TGTGCCAGCAGTATACCGACGGGTGAAGCTTTCTTT. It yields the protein CASSIPTGEAFF.